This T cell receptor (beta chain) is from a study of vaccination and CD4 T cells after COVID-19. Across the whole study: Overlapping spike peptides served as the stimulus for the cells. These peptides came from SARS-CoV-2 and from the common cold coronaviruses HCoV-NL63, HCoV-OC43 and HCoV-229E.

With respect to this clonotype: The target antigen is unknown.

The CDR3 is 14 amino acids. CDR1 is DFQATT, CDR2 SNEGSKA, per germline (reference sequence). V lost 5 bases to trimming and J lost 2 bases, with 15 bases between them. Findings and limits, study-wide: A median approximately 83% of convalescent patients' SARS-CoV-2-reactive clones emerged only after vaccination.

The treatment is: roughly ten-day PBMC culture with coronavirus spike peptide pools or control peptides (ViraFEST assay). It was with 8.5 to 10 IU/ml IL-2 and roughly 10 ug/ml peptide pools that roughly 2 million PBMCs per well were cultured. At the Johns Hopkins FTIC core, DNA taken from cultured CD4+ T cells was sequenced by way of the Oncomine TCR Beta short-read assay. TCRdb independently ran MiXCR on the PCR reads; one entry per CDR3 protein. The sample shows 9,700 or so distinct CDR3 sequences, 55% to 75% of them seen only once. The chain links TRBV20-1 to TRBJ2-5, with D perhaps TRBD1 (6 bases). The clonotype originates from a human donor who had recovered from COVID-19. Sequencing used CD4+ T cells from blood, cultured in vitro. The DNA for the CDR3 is TGCAGTGCTGTCCTCACAGGGAAACAAGAGACCCAGTACTTC. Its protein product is CSAVLTGKQETQYF.